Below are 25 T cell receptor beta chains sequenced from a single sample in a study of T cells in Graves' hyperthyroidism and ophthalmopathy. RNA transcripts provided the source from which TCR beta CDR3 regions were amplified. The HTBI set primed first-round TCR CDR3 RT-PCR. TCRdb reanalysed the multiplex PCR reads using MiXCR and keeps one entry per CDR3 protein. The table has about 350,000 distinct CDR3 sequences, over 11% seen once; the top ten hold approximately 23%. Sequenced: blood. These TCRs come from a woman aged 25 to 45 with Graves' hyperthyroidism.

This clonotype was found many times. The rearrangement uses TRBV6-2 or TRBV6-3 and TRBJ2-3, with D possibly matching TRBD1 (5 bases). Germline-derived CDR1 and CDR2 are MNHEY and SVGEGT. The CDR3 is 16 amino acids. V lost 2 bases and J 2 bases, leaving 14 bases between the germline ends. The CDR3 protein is CASSYRGPRYTDTQYF. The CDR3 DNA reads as TGTGCCAGCAGTTACAGGGGCCCCAGATACACAGATACGCAGTATTTT.

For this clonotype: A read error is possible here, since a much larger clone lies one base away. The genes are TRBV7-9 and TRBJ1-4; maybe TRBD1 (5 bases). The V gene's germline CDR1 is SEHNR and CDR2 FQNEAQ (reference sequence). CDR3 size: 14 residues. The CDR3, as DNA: TGTGCCAGCAGCTTGCAGCCTGGGGGTGAAGAACTGTTTTTT. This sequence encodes CASSLQPGGEELFF. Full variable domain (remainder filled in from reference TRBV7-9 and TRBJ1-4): DTGVSQNPRHKITKRGQNVTFRCDPISEHNRLYWYRQTLGQGPEFLTYFQNEAQLEKSRLLSDRFSAERPKGSFSTLEIQRTEQGDSAMYLCASSLQPGGEELFFGSGTQLSVL.

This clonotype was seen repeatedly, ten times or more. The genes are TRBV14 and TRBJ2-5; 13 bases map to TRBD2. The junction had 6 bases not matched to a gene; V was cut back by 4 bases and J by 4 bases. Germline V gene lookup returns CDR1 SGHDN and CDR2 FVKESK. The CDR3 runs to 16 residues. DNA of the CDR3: TGTGCCAGCAGCCCCCCGGGACTAGCGGGGTCAGAGACCCAGTACTTC. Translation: CASSPPGLAGSETQYF.

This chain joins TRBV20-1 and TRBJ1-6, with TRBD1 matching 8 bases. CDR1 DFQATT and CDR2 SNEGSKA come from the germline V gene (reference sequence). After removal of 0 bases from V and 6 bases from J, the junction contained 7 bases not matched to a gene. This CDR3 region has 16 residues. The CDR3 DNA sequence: TGCAGTGCTAGAGATACCCAGGGGGCGAGTAATTCACCCCTCCACTTT. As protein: CSARDTQGASNSPLHF.

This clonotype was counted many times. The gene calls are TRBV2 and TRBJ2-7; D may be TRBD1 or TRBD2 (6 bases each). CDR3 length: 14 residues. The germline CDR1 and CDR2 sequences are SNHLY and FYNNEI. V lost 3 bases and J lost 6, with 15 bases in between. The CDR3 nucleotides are TGTGCCAGCAGTGATACCGGGGGACATCCCGAGCAGTACTTC. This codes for CASSDTGGHPEQYF. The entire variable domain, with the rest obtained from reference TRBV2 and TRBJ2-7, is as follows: EPEVTQTPSHQVTQMGQEVILRCVPISNHLYFYWYRQILGQKVEFLVSFYNNEISEKSEIFDDQFSVERPDGSNFTLKIRSTKLEDSAMYFCASSDTGGHPEQYFGPGTRLTVT.

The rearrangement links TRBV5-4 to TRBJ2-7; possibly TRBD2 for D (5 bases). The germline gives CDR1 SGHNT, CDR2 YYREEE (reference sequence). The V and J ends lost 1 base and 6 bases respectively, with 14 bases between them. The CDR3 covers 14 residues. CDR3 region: CASSLSESRGEQYF. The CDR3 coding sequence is TGTGCCAGCAGCTTGAGCGAGTCTCGGGGCGAGCAGTACTTC.

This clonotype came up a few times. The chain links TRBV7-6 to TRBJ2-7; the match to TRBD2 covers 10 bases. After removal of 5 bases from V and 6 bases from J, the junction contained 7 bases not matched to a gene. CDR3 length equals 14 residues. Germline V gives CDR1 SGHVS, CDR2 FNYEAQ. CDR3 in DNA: TGTGCCAGCAGCGCCGGACTAGCGGAATCCGAGCAGTACTTC. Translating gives CASSAGLAESEQYF. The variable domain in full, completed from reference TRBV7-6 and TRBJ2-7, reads GAGVSQSPRYKVTKRGQDVALRCDPISGHVSLYWYRQALGQGPEFLTYFNYEAQQDKSGLPNDRFSAERPEGSISTLTIQRTEQRDSAMYRCASSAGLAESEQYFGPGTRLTVT.

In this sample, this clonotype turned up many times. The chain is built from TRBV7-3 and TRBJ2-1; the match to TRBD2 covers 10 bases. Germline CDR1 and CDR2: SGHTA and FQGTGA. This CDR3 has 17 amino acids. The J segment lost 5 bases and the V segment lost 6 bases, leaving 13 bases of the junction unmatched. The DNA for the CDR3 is TGTGCCAGCAGTCTACCCACCGGGACTAGCGTAAACAATGAGCAGTTCTTC. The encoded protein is CASSLPTGTSVNNEQFF.

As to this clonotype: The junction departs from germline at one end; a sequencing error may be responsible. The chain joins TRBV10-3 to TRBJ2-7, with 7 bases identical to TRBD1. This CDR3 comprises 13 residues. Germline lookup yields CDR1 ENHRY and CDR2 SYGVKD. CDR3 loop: CAIITGEFYEQYF. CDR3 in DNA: TGTGCTATCATAACAGGGGAGTTCTACGAGCAGTACTTC.

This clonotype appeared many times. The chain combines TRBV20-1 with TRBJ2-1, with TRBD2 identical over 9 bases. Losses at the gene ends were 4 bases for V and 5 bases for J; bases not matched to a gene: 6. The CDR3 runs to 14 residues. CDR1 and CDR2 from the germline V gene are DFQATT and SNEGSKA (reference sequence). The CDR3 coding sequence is TGCAGTGCTATTCTCGGGACTAGCCACAATGAGCAGTTCTTC. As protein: CSAILGTSHNEQFF.

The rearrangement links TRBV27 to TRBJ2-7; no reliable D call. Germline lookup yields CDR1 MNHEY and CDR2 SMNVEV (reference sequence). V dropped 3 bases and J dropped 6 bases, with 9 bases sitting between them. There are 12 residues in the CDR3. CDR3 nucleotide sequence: TGTGCCAGCAGTTTTGGATTCGGCGAGCAGTACTTC. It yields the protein CASSFGFGEQYF.

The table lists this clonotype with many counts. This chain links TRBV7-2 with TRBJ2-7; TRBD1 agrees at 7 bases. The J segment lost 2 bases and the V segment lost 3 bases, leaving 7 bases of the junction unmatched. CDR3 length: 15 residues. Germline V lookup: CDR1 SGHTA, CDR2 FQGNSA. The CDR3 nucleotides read TGTGCCAGCAGCTTTAACAGGGGTAGCCCCTACGAGCAGTACTTC. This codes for CASSFNRGSPYEQYF.

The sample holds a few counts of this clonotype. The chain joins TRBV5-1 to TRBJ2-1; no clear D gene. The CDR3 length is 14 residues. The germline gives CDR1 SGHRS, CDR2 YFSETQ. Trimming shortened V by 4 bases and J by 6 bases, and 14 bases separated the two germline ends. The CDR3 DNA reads TGCGCCAGCAGCCAAAAACCTGGGTTCAATGAGCAGTTCTTC. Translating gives CASSQKPGFNEQFF.

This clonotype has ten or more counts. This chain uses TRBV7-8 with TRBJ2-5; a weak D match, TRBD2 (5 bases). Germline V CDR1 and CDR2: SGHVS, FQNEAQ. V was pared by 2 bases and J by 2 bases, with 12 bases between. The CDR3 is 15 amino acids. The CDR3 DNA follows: TGTGCCAGCAGCTTAAATCTGGGGAGACAAGAGACCCAGTACTTC. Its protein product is CASSLNLGRQETQYF.

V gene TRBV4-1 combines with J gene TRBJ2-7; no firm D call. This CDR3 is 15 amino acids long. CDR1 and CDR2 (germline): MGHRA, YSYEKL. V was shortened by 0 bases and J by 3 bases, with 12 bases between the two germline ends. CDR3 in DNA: TGCGCCAGCAGCCAAGATCAGCTGGGTAGCTACGAGCAGTACTTC. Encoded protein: CASSQDQLGSYEQYF.

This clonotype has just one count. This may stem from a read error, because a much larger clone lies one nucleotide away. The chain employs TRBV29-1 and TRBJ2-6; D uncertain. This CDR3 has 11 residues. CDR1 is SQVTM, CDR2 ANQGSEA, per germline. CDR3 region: CRASEANVLTF. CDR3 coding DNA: TGCCGCGCCTCGGAGGCCAACGTCCTGACTTTC.

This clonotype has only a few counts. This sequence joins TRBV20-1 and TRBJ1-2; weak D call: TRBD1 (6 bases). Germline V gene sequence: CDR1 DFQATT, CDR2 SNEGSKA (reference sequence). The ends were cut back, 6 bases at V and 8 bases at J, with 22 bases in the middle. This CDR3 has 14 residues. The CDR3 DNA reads TGCAGTGCACCCCGCACAGGGCGATCGGGAGGCTACACCTTC. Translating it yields CSAPRTGRSGGYTF.

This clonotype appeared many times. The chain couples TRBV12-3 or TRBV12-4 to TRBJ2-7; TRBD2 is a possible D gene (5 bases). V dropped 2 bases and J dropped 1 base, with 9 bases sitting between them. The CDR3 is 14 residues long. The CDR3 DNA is TGTGCCAGCAGTTTATGGGGAGAGTCCTACGAGCAGTACTTC. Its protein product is CASSLWGESYEQYF.

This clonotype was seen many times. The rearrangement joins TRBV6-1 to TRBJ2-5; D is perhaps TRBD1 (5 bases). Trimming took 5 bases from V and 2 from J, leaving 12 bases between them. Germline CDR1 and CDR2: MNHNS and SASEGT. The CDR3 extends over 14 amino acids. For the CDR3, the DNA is TGTGCCAGCAGTTGGGCAGGGATACAAGAGACCCAGTACTTC. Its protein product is CASSWAGIQETQYF.

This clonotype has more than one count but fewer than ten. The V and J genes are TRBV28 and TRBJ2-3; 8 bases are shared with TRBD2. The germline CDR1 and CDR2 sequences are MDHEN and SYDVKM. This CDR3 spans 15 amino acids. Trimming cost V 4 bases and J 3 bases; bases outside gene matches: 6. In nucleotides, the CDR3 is TGTGCCAGCAGTTCCGAGCGGGAGATAACAGATACGCAGTATTTT. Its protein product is CASSSEREITDTQYF.

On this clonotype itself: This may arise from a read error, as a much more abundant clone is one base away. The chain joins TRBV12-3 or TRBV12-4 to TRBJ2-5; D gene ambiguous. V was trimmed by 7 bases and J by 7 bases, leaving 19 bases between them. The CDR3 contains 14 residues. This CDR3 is CASTKTRSMGTQYF. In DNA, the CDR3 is TGTGCCAGCACGAAGACACGGTCAATGGGGACCCAGTACTTC.

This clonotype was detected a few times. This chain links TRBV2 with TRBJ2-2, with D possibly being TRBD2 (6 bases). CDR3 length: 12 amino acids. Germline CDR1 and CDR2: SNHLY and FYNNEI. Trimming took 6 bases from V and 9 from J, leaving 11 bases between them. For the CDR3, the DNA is TGTGCCAGCAGATTGGAGGGCCGGGAGCTGTTTTTT. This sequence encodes CASRLEGRELFF. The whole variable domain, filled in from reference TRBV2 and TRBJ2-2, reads EPEVTQTPSHQVTQMGQEVILRCVPISNHLYFYWYRQILGQKVEFLVSFYNNEISEKSEIFDDQFSVERPDGSNFTLKIRSTKLEDSAMYFCASRLEGRELFFGEGSRLTVL.

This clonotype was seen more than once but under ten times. CDR3 nucleotide sequence: TGTGCCAGCAGAAAGTCTACCCGGGACGCAAAAGAGACCCAGTACTTC. As protein: CASRKSTRDAKETQYF. The rearrangement uses TRBV12-3 or TRBV12-4 and TRBJ2-5; D is tentatively TRBD1 or TRBD2 (5 bases each). V dropped 6 bases and J dropped 3 bases, with 20 bases sitting between them. CDR3 size: 16 residues.

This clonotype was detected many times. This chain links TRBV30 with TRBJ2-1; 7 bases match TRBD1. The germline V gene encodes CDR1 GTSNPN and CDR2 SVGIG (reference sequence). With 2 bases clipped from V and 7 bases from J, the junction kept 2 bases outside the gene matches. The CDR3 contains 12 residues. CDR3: CAWSPTGNEQFF. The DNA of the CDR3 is TGTGCCTGGAGTCCGACAGGGAATGAGCAGTTCTTC.

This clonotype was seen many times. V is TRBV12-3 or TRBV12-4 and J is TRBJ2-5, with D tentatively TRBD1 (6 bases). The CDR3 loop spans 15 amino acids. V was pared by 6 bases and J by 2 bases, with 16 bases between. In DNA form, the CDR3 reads TGTGCCAGCAGCCAAGAAGACAGGTTTCAAGAGACCCAGTACTTC. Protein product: CASSQEDRFQETQYF.